This TCR beta chain emerged from a study of cytomegalovirus exposure and HLA in healthy donors. 13 Jbeta primers and 60 Vbeta primers were used for the PCR. Using immunoSEQ multiplex PCR, the repertoire was profiled, and TCRdb retains in-frame clones only, with some absent. The sample includes 100,000 to 150,000 clones, just under 85% of them seen just once. Germline CDR1 GTSNPN, CDR2 SVGIG (reference sequence). The junction had 6 bases not matched to a gene; V was cut back by 1 base and J by 7 bases. This CDR3 has 14 residues. The sequenced sample was PBMCs. The sequence derives from a boy between 2 and 15 years old in good health and CMV-seronegative. The chain is built from TRBV30 and TRBJ1-1, with 10 positions matching TRBD1. The CDR3 sequence is CAWSGGQGTDEAFF. The DNA of the CDR3 is TGTGCCTGGAGTGGGGGACAGGGGACCGATGAAGCTTTCTTT.